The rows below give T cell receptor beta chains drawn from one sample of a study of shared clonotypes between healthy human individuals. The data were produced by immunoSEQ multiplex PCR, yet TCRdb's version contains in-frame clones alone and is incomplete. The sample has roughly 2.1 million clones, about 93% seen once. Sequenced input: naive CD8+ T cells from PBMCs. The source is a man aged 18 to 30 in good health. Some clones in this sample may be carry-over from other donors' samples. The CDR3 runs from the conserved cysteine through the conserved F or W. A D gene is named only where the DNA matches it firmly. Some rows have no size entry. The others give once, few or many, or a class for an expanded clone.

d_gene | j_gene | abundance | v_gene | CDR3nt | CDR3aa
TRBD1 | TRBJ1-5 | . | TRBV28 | TGTGCCAGCAGCCCCGGGACAGAGTATCAGCCCCAGCATTTT | CASSPGTEYQPQHF
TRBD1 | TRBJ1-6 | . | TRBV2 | TGTGCCAGCAGCTACACCGGGACAGGGTATTCACCCCTCCACTTT | CASSYTGTGYSPLHF
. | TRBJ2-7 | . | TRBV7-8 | TGTGCCAGCAGCCCCTGGGGGGTAGCGGACTACGAGCAGTACTTC | CASSPWGVADYEQYF
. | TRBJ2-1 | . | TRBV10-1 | TGCGCCAGCAGTGACTCCGTGGATGAGCAGTTCTTC | CASSDSVDEQFF
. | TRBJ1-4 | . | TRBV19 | TGTGCCAGTAGTATGAGAGGCTTGAGTGAAAAACTGTTTTTT | CASSMRGLSEKLFF
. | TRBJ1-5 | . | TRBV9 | TGTGCCAGCAGAGCACATCAGGACAGCTTTCCTGATAGCAATCAGCCCCAGCATTTT | CASRAHQDSFPDSNQPQHF
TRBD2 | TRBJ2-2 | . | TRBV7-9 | TGTGCCAGCAGCTCAATTGTTAGCGGGGTACACACCGGGGAGCTGTTTTTT | CASSSIVSGVHTGELFF
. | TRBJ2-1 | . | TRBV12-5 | TGTGCTAGTGGGCGAGGGCTCAATGAGCAGTTCTTC | CASGRGLNEQFF
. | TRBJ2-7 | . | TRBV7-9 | TGTGCCAGCAGCTCCTGGACAAGTCACTACGAGCAGTACTTC | CASSSWTSHYEQYF
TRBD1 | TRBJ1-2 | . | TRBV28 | TGTGCCAGCAGTCGATGGACAGGGTCGTTTGGCGGCTACACCTTC | CASSRWTGSFGGYTF
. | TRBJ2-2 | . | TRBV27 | TGTGCCAGCAGTTTATCGTTGGGGGTGGACGGGGAGCTGTTTTTT | CASSLSLGVDGELFF
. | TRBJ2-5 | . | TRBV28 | TGTGCCAGCAGTTTCTATCTCAGAAGTGAGACCCAGTACTTC | CASSFYLRSETQYF
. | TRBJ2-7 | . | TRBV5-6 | TGTGCCAGCACCCAGGGGGGAAACTCCTACGAGCAGTACTTC | CASTQGGNSYEQYF
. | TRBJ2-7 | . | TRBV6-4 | TGTGCCAGCAGTGCCAACAGGAGGCCGTACGAGCAGTACTTC | CASSANRRPYEQYF
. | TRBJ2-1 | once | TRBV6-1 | TGTGCCAGCAGAGAAGGCCGGATTAATGAGCAGTTCTTC | CASREGRINEQFF
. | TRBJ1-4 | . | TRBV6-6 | TGTGCCAGCAGTTACACAGGAAAGAATGAAAAACTGTTTTTT | CASSYTGKNEKLFF
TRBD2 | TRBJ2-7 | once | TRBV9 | TGTGCCAGCAGCTCTAGGGCTAGCGGATCCTACGAGCAGTACTTC | CASSSRASGSYEQYF
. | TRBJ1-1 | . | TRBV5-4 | TGTGCCAGCAGCTTGTATAGGGGCATGAACACTGAAGCTTTCTTT | CASSLYRGMNTEAFF
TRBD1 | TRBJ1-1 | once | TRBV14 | TGTGCCAGCAGTCATGCGACAGGGAGGAACACTGAAGCTTTCTTT | CASSHATGRNTEAFF
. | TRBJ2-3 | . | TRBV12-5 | TGTGCTAGCACCTCGGGGAGCGGCACAGATACGCAGTATTTT | CASTSGSGTDTQYF
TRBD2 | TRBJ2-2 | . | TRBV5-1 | TGCGCCAACCAGATTCGACTAGCGGGAGTAGTCAACACCGGGGAGCTGTTTTTT | CANQIRLAGVVNTGELFF
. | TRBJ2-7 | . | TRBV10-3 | TGTGCCATCAGTGAGTCCGTCGACTTTTACGAGCAGTACTTC | CAISESVDFYEQYF
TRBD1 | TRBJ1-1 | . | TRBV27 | TGTGCCAGCAGTTTATCGAGACAGGGGGGCACTGAAGCTTTCTTT | CASSLSRQGGTEAFF
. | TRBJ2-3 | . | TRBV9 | TGTGCCAGCAGCGCGGCCCTAGGACCTGATACAGATACGCAGTATTTT | CASSAALGPDTDTQYF
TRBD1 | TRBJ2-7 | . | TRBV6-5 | TGTGCCAGCAGTTCCCCGGGACAGGGAGACGAGCAGTACTTC | CASSSPGQGDEQYF
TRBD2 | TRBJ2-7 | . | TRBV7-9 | TGTGCCAGCAGCTCGGAGACTAGCGGGATCTCCTACGAGCAGTACTTC | CASSSETSGISYEQYF
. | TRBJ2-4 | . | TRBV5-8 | TGTGCCAGCAGCTTGGAGCCAGCCAAAAACATTCAGTACTTC | CASSLEPAKNIQYF
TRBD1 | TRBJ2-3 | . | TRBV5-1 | TGCGCCAGCAGCCTACGACCCGACAGGGTCTCAGATACGCAGTATTTT | CASSLRPDRVSDTQYF